This T cell receptor beta chain was recorded in a study of regulatory T cells in long-lasting Graves disease. Regarding time point: newly diagnosed GD, antithyroid drugs for less than 3 months. The TCR library was prepared using RNA isolated from PBMCs. This CDR3 has 14 residues. Trimming pared 4 bases from V and 1 base from J, leaving 12 bases between. Germline CDR1 SGHRS, CDR2 YFSETQ. This clonotype has ten or more counts. CDR3 regions were amplified by Arm-PCR using iRepertoire HTBI primers to build TCR beta libraries. Each CDR3 protein gets one entry after TCRdb re-called the multiplex PCR reads with MiXCR. Of fewer than 350,000 distinct CDR3 sequences in the sample, over 15% are singletons; the top ten hold approximately 35%.

This sample comprised peripheral blood mononuclear cells (PBMCs), obtained at new diagnosis, from a patient treated with antithyroid drugs. This chain connects TRBV5-1 to TRBJ2-7; D possibly corresponds to TRBD2 (6 bases). This TCR came from a female donor with Graves disease. The CDR3 bases are TGCGCCAGCAGCCCCCCTAGCGCATCCTACGAGCAGTACTTC. Translation gives CASSPPSASYEQYF.